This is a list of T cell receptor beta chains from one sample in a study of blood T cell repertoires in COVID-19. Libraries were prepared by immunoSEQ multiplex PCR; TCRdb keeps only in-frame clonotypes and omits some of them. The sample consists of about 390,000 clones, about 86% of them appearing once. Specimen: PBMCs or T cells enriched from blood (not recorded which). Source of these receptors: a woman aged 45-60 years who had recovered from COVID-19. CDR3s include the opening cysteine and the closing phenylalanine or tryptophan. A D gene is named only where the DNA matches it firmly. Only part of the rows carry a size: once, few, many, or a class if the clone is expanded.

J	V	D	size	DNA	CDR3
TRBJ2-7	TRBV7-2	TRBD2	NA	TGTGCCAGCAGCGACAGCGGGGCCTACGAGCAGTACTTC	CASSDSGAYEQYF
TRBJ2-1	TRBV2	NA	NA	TGTGCCAGCAGTGCCACTAGTTTTAGTCCGTTCTTC	CASSATSFSPFF
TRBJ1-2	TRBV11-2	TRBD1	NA	TGTGCCAGCAGCACACCTTCAGGGGGTCGCTATGGCTACACCTTC	CASSTPSGGRYGYTF
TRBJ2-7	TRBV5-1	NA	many	TGCGCCAGCAGCTTCTCGGATCCCAGGGGCGAGCAGTACTTC	CASSFSDPRGEQYF
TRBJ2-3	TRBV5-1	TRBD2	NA	TGCGCCAGCCACTCCGGGACTAGCGGTCCACAAGGAGATACGCAGTATTTT	CASHSGTSGPQGDTQYF
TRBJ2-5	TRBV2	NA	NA	TGTGCCAGCAGTGTTTACAGGAAGTACCAAGAGACCCAGTACTTC	CASSVYRKYQETQYF
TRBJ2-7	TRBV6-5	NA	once	TGTGCCAGCAGAAAGCAGGGTCCGAGCTACGAGCAGTACTTC	CASRKQGPSYEQYF
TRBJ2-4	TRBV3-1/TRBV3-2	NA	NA	TGTGCCAGCAGCCAAACCGGGGGCGGGAGAGTAAACATTCAGTACTTC	CASSQTGGGRVNIQYF
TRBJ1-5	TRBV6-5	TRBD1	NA	TGTGCCAGCAGACCACAGGGGATTGGAGGTCAGCCCCAGCATTTT	CASRPQGIGGQPQHF
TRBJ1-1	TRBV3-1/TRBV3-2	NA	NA	TGTGCCAGCAGCCAAGATCTCCTGGCAGGGGCAGGGAACACTGAAGCTTTCTTT	CASSQDLLAGAGNTEAFF
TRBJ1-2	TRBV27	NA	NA	TGTGCCAGCAGTAAGGACTGGGACTATGGCTACACCTTC	CASSKDWDYGYTF
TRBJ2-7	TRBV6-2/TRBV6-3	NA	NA	TGTGCCAGCAGTTCAGGTGACTCCTACGAGCAGTACTTC	CASSSGDSYEQYF
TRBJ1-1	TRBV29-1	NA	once	TGCAGCGTTGACGGAGTTCTGAACACTGAAGCTTTCTTT	CSVDGVLNTEAFF
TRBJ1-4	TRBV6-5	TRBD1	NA	TGTGCCAGCAGTCGCCGGGACAGTATTGAAAAACTGTTTTTT	CASSRRDSIEKLFF
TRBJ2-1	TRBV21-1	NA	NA	TGTGCCAGCAGCAAAGTGAGTTGCGGGGGGGCCTCAATCTACAATGAGCAGTTCTTC	CASSKVSCGGASIYNEQFF
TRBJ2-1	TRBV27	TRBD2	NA	TGTGCCAGCAGTTTATGGACTAGCGGCCCTGAAGAGCAGTTCTTC	CASSLWTSGPEEQFF
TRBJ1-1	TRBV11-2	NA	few	TGTGCCAGCAGCTTAGATCGTAGGGGTGAAGCTTTCTTT	CASSLDRRGEAFF
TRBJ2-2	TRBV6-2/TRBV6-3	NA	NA	TGTGCCAGCAGTTACCCGACGAAGGAGAGGGTCGGGACCGGGGAGCTGTTTTTT	CASSYPTKERVGTGELFF
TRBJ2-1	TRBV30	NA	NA	TGTGCCTGCTACAGAAGCTCCTACAATGAGCAGTTCTTC	CACYRSSYNEQFF
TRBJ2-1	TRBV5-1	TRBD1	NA	TGCGCCAGCAGCTCCTCCCTTTGGACAGGGAAAAATGAGCAGTTCTTC	CASSSSLWTGKNEQFF
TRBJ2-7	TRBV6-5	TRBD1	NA	TGTGCCAGCAGCGTACACCGGGACAGGCTTGGCGAGCAGTACTTC	CASSVHRDRLGEQYF
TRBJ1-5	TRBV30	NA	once	TGTGCCTGGAGTGTATCCCCATTAGGGGATCAGCCCCAGCATTTT	CAWSVSPLGDQPQHF
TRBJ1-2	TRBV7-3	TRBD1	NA	TGTGCCAGCAGGAGGCCGGGACAGCATGGCTACACCTTC	CASRRPGQHGYTF
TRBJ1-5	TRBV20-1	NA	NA	TGCAGTGCTAGTAGGACAGATAGCAATCAGCCCCAGCATTTT	CSASRTDSNQPQHF
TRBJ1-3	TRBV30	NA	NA	TGTGCCTGGAGTGCTAGGGGAAACACCATATATTTT	CAWSARGNTIYF
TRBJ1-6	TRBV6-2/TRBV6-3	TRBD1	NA	TGTGCCAGCAGACCTGACAGGGGTGGGTCACCCCTCCACTTT	CASRPDRGGSPLHF
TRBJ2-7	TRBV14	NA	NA	TGTGCCAGCAGCCAAGATCCCAGCTACGAGCAGTACTTC	CASSQDPSYEQYF
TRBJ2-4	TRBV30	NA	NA	TGTGCCTGGAGTTATGAGGTCCAAAACATTCAGTACTTC	CAWSYEVQNIQYF
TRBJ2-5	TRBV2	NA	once	TGTGCCAGCAGTATAACAGGGAGCCAAGAGACCCAGTACTTC	CASSITGSQETQYF
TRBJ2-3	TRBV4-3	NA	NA	TGCGCCAGCAGCCAAGATCGAGGGGGGGTTTGGGATACGCAGTATTTT	CASSQDRGGVWDTQYF
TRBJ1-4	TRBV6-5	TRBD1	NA	TGTGCCAGCAGCCCCGGACAGGCAAATAATGAAAAACTGTTTTTT	CASSPGQANNEKLFF
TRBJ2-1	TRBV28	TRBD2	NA	TGTGCCAGCAGCTCCCCGACTAGCGGGGGCTACAATGAGCAGTTCTTC	CASSSPTSGGYNEQFF
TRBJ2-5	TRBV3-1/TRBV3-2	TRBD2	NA	TGTGCCACGAGCCTAGCGGGGTCGATTCAAGAGACCCAGTACTTC	CATSLAGSIQETQYF
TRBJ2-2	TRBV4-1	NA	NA	TGCGCCAGCAGCCAAGATCTAGCCCGGGTCCCCTTGAGGGCCGGGGAGCTGTTTTTT	CASSQDLARVPLRAGELFF
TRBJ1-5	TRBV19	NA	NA	TGTGCCAGTAGACCGACCCAGGTCCCTGCCTATCAGCCCCAGCATTTT	CASRPTQVPAYQPQHF
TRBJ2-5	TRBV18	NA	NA	TGTGCCAGCTCACCATCGGAGACCCAGTACTTC	CASSPSETQYF
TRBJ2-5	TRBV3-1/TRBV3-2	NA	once	TGTGCCAGCAGCCAATTTTCGGAGACCCAGTACTTC	CASSQFSETQYF
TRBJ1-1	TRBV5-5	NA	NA	TGTGCCAGCAGCTTGGCGGAGTCGTTTGAAGCTTTCTTT	CASSLAESFEAFF
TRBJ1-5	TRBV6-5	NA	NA	TGTGCCAGCAGCCTGGGGAGGAGTCAGCCCCAGCATTTT	CASSLGRSQPQHF
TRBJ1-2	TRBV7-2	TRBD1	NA	TGTGCCAGCAGCTTGGACAGGAGAGTTAACTATGGCTACACCTTC	CASSLDRRVNYGYTF
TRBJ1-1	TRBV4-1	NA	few	TGCGCCAGCAGCCACGAGGACAGACCGAATGAAGCTTTCTTT	CASSHEDRPNEAFF
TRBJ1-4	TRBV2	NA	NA	TGTGCCAGCAGAACAGGGCCGAATGAAAAACTGTTTTTT	CASRTGPNEKLFF
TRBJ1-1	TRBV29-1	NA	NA	TGCAGCGTTGAAGGTCGCCAGGGAAACACTGAAGCTTTCTTT	CSVEGRQGNTEAFF
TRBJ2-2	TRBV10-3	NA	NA	TGTGCCACTCTGCGGGAAGACACCGGGGAGCTGTTTTTT	CATLREDTGELFF
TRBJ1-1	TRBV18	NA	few	TGTGCCAGCTCACAGAGGGATTACACTGAAGCTTTCTTT	CASSQRDYTEAFF
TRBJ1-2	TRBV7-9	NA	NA	TGTGCCAGCAGCTTAGGCGAAAATGGCTACACCTTC	CASSLGENGYTF
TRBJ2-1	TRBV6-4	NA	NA	TGTGCCAGCCCTACAAGGGGGGGCGGTTACAATGAGCAGTTCTTC	CASPTRGGGYNEQFF
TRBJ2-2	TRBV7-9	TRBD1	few	TGTGCCAGCAGCTCCATCGGACAGGGGTCCGGGGAGCTGTTTTTT	CASSSIGQGSGELFF